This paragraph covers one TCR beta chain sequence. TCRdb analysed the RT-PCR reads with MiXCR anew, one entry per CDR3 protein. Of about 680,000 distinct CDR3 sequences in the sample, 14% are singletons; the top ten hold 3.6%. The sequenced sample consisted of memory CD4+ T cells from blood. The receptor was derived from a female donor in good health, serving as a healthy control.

CDR3 in amino acids: CSARVTADRATKNIQYF. The CDR3 DNA follows: TGCAGTGCTAGAGTAACAGCGGACAGGGCGACTAAAAACATTCAGTACTTC. V usage is TRBV20-1 and J usage is TRBJ2-4; 8 bases agree with TRBD1. Per germline, CDR1 DFQATT and CDR2 SNEGSKA (reference sequence). Trimming removed 1 base from V and 4 bases from J; junction bases left unmatched: 12. This CDR3 region has 17 residues.